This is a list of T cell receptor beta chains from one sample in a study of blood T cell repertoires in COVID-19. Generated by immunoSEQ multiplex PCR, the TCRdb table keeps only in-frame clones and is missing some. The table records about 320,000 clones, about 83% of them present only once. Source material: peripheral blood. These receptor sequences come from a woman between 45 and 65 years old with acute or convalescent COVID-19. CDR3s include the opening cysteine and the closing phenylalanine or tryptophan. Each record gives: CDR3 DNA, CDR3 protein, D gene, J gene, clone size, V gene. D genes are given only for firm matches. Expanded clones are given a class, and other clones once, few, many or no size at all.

cdr3_nt: TGTGCCAGCAGTGAACCGGGGACAGGGGGCTTTTACGAGCAGTACTTC
cdr3_aa: CASSEPGTGGFYEQYF
d_call: TRBD1
j_call: TRBJ2-7
clone_size: -
v_call: TRBV2

cdr3_nt: TGCGCCAGCAGCTTAATCCCGGACAGGGAAAATGAGCAGTTCTTC
cdr3_aa: CASSLIPDRENEQFF
d_call: TRBD1
j_call: TRBJ2-1
clone_size: -
v_call: TRBV5-1

cdr3_nt: TGTGCCAGCAGTTACTTCGCGGGAGGTTTCAATGAGCAGTTCTTC
cdr3_aa: CASSYFAGGFNEQFF
d_call: TRBD2
j_call: TRBJ2-1
clone_size: -
v_call: TRBV6-5

cdr3_nt: TGCGCCAGCAGCCAAGTTCTGGTGGCGACCCAGTACTTC
cdr3_aa: CASSQVLVATQYF
d_call: -
j_call: TRBJ2-5
clone_size: few
v_call: TRBV4-1

cdr3_nt: TGTGCCAGCAGCTTATTCGGGGGGGGCACTGAAGCTTTCTTT
cdr3_aa: CASSLFGGGTEAFF
d_call: -
j_call: TRBJ1-1
clone_size: once
v_call: TRBV7-2

cdr3_nt: TGTGCCAGCAGCTTGCGGACTGAATCGGGACTAGCGGGAGAGTACTTC
cdr3_aa: CASSLRTESGLAGEYF
d_call: TRBD2
j_call: TRBJ2-5
clone_size: -
v_call: TRBV5-8

cdr3_nt: TGCGCCAGCAGCTTGGAGGCGGAATATGGCTACACCTTC
cdr3_aa: CASSLEAEYGYTF
d_call: -
j_call: TRBJ1-2
clone_size: -
v_call: TRBV5-1

cdr3_nt: TGTGCCAGCAGCTTAACCCCGGGACTAGCGGGAGTAGAGACCCAGTACTTC
cdr3_aa: CASSLTPGLAGVETQYF
d_call: TRBD2
j_call: TRBJ2-5
clone_size: -
v_call: TRBV7-3

cdr3_nt: TGCGCCAGCAGACCCGGACAGGAACCCACCGGGGAGCTGTTTTTT
cdr3_aa: CASRPGQEPTGELFF
d_call: TRBD1
j_call: TRBJ2-2
clone_size: -
v_call: TRBV5-1

cdr3_nt: TGCGCCAGCAGCTTGGTCCCGACTAGCGGCATAGAGACCCAGTACTTC
cdr3_aa: CASSLVPTSGIETQYF
d_call: TRBD2
j_call: TRBJ2-5
clone_size: -
v_call: TRBV5-1

cdr3_nt: TGCGCCAGCAGCCCGGGACTAGCGGGAGAAGTAAATGAGCAGTTCTTC
cdr3_aa: CASSPGLAGEVNEQFF
d_call: TRBD2
j_call: TRBJ2-1
clone_size: -
v_call: TRBV5-1

cdr3_nt: TGTGCCAGTAGTATAGTTAGGACAGGAGGACAGCCCCAGCATTTT
cdr3_aa: CASSIVRTGGQPQHF
d_call: TRBD1
j_call: TRBJ1-5
clone_size: -
v_call: TRBV19

cdr3_nt: TGTGCCAGCACAGTCATCCCGGGACAGGGGTACGAGCAGTACTTC
cdr3_aa: CASTVIPGQGYEQYF
d_call: TRBD1
j_call: TRBJ2-7
clone_size: -
v_call: TRBV27

cdr3_nt: TGTGCCAGCAGTTTTGGTTACAGGGGTAACTATGGCTACACCTTC
cdr3_aa: CASSFGYRGNYGYTF
d_call: TRBD1
j_call: TRBJ1-2
clone_size: -
v_call: TRBV27

cdr3_nt: TGTGCCAGCTCAACGGACAGGGGGGCCTACGAGCAGTACTTC
cdr3_aa: CASSTDRGAYEQYF
d_call: TRBD1
j_call: TRBJ2-7
clone_size: -
v_call: TRBV18

cdr3_nt: TGCGCCAGCAGCTTGGAAAAACTAGCGCTCACCTACGAGCAGTACTTC
cdr3_aa: CASSLEKLALTYEQYF
d_call: TRBD2
j_call: TRBJ2-7
clone_size: -
v_call: TRBV5-1

cdr3_nt: TGCGCCAGCAGCTTGTCTCCAGGGAACCCCGGGGAGCTGTTTTTT
cdr3_aa: CASSLSPGNPGELFF
d_call: -
j_call: TRBJ2-2
clone_size: -
v_call: TRBV5-1

cdr3_nt: TGTGCCAGCAGCCAAGAAAGGGGCCCGACTAGCGGGAGGTTACTAGCCACCGGGGAGCTGTTTTTT
cdr3_aa: CASSQERGPTSGRLLATGELFF
d_call: TRBD2
j_call: TRBJ2-2
clone_size: many
v_call: TRBV4-2

cdr3_nt: TGTGCCAGCAAGGCGGGAGCATACGAGCAGTACTTC
cdr3_aa: CASKAGAYEQYF
d_call: TRBD2
j_call: TRBJ2-7
clone_size: few
v_call: TRBV12-3/TRBV12-4

cdr3_nt: TGTGCCAGCCTCCCGACAGGGGTAGCTGAAGCTTTCTTT
cdr3_aa: CASLPTGVAEAFF
d_call: TRBD1
j_call: TRBJ1-1
clone_size: -
v_call: TRBV2

cdr3_nt: TGTGCCAGCAGTCCCCGGGACAGGGACACCGGGGAGCTGTTTTTT
cdr3_aa: CASSPRDRDTGELFF
d_call: TRBD1
j_call: TRBJ2-2
clone_size: -
v_call: TRBV25-1

cdr3_nt: TGTGCCAGCAGTTTCCGTGGGCCGAAAAACATTCAGTACTTC
cdr3_aa: CASSFRGPKNIQYF
d_call: -
j_call: TRBJ2-4
clone_size: -
v_call: TRBV27

cdr3_nt: TGTGCCAGCAGTTACTCGATCAGCCCCAGGGGGCTTACCGAGCAGTACTTC
cdr3_aa: CASSYSISPRGLTEQYF
d_call: TRBD1
j_call: TRBJ2-7
clone_size: -
v_call: TRBV6-7

cdr3_nt: TGTGCCAGCGCTAACATAGGACATAACTATGGCTACACCTTC
cdr3_aa: CASANIGHNYGYTF
d_call: -
j_call: TRBJ1-2
clone_size: -
v_call: TRBV6-5

cdr3_nt: TGTGCCAGCAGTTTACAGTCTAGTGGGTTCGGGGAGCTGTTTTTT
cdr3_aa: CASSLQSSGFGELFF
d_call: -
j_call: TRBJ2-2
clone_size: once
v_call: TRBV28

cdr3_nt: TGTGCCAGCAGCTACAGGTTCGCTGAAGCTTTCTTT
cdr3_aa: CASSYRFAEAFF
d_call: -
j_call: TRBJ1-1
clone_size: -
v_call: TRBV7-9

cdr3_nt: TGTGCCAGCAGCTTATATGGGACAAACTCTGGAAACACCATATATTTT
cdr3_aa: CASSLYGTNSGNTIYF
d_call: -
j_call: TRBJ1-3
clone_size: -
v_call: TRBV7-3

cdr3_nt: TGTGCCAGCAGTTTTTTCCAGAACACTGAAGCTTTCTTT
cdr3_aa: CASSFFQNTEAFF
d_call: -
j_call: TRBJ1-1
clone_size: -
v_call: TRBV12-3/TRBV12-4

cdr3_nt: TGTGCCAGCAGCACCCAATCTAGCTACGAGCAGTACTTC
cdr3_aa: CASSTQSSYEQYF
d_call: -
j_call: TRBJ2-7
clone_size: -
v_call: TRBV7-2

cdr3_nt: TGTGCCAGCAGCACGCCGGCGCTAGCGGGAGCCGTTGAGCAGTTCTTC
cdr3_aa: CASSTPALAGAVEQFF
d_call: TRBD2
j_call: TRBJ2-1
clone_size: -
v_call: TRBV9

cdr3_nt: TGTGCCAGCTCACCAATTTCTCCCGGGACAGGAGTTCCTCGGACCCAGTACTTC
cdr3_aa: CASSPISPGTGVPRTQYF
d_call: TRBD1
j_call: TRBJ2-5
clone_size: -
v_call: TRBV18

cdr3_nt: TGTGCCAGCAGTTTAAAGAGCGGGGGCCACATCTCCTACGAGCAGTACTTC
cdr3_aa: CASSLKSGGHISYEQYF
d_call: TRBD2
j_call: TRBJ2-7
clone_size: -
v_call: TRBV28

cdr3_nt: TGTGCCAGCAGCCCGTTTATCGGACTAGCGGGAGTGTCCTACGAGCAGTACTTC
cdr3_aa: CASSPFIGLAGVSYEQYF
d_call: TRBD2
j_call: TRBJ2-7
clone_size: -
v_call: TRBV7-2

cdr3_nt: TGTGCCAGCAGCTTTCCCGGAGGACAGGGCTACGAGCAGTACTTC
cdr3_aa: CASSFPGGQGYEQYF
d_call: TRBD1
j_call: TRBJ2-7
clone_size: -
v_call: TRBV5-4

cdr3_nt: TGTGCCAGCATCCGTCAGGGGACGGCCTACAATGAGCAGTTCTTC
cdr3_aa: CASIRQGTAYNEQFF
d_call: -
j_call: TRBJ2-1
clone_size: -
v_call: TRBV6-5

cdr3_nt: TGTGCCAGCAGTTACTTGGCGGACAATCAGCCCCAGCATTTT
cdr3_aa: CASSYLADNQPQHF
d_call: -
j_call: TRBJ1-5
clone_size: -
v_call: TRBV6-6

cdr3_nt: TGTGCCAGCAGCGCCGGGGGAGCTGGATACAATGAGCAGTTCTTC
cdr3_aa: CASSAGGAGYNEQFF
d_call: -
j_call: TRBJ2-1
clone_size: -
v_call: TRBV9

cdr3_nt: TGTGCCAGCACGCCCAGCGGGAGTAACACCGGGGAGCTGTTTTTT
cdr3_aa: CASTPSGSNTGELFF
d_call: TRBD2
j_call: TRBJ2-2
clone_size: -
v_call: TRBV28

cdr3_nt: TGTGCCACCCCCAGGGCGGTACTAGCGGGATCGGCCCTCCCAGATACGCAGTATTTT
cdr3_aa: CATPRAVLAGSALPDTQYF
d_call: TRBD2
j_call: TRBJ2-3
clone_size: -
v_call: TRBV9

cdr3_nt: TGTGCCACCAGTGATTTGCGAGGCCCCAATCAGCCCCAGCATTTT
cdr3_aa: CATSDLRGPNQPQHF
d_call: -
j_call: TRBJ1-5
clone_size: -
v_call: TRBV24-1

cdr3_nt: TGTGCCAGCAGCCAGGACAGTTATTCACCCCTCCACTTT
cdr3_aa: CASSQDSYSPLHF
d_call: -
j_call: TRBJ1-6
clone_size: -
v_call: TRBV14

cdr3_nt: TGCGCCAGCAGCCAAGCCCCGCCCCTTGACTGGAGCAATGAGCAGTTCTTC
cdr3_aa: CASSQAPPLDWSNEQFF
d_call: -
j_call: TRBJ2-1
clone_size: -
v_call: TRBV4-1

cdr3_nt: TGCAGCGTTCGTAATCAGGGGGTCAGGCAGCCCCAGCATTTT
cdr3_aa: CSVRNQGVRQPQHF
d_call: TRBD1
j_call: TRBJ1-5
clone_size: -
v_call: TRBV29-1

cdr3_nt: TGCGCCAGCAGCTTGCAGGTTTCTATAGGCAATGAGCAGTTCTTC
cdr3_aa: CASSLQVSIGNEQFF
d_call: -
j_call: TRBJ2-1
clone_size: -
v_call: TRBV5-1

cdr3_nt: TGTGCCAGCTCACCACTACAGGACAGGGTTATGACTGGGGCCAACGTCCTGACTTTC
cdr3_aa: CASSPLQDRVMTGANVLTF
d_call: TRBD1
j_call: TRBJ2-6
clone_size: -
v_call: TRBV18

cdr3_nt: TGTGCCAGCAGTTATGGGGGAGGGCTTAATTCACCCCTCCACTTT
cdr3_aa: CASSYGGGLNSPLHF
d_call: -
j_call: TRBJ1-6
clone_size: -
v_call: TRBV27

cdr3_nt: TGTGCCAGCAGCTTAGATCGACTAGCGGGAGTCAATGAGCAGTTCTTC
cdr3_aa: CASSLDRLAGVNEQFF
d_call: TRBD2
j_call: TRBJ2-1
clone_size: -
v_call: TRBV7-2

cdr3_nt: TGTGCCAGCAGCCCCTCCCGCACAGATATGAACACTGAAGCTTTCTTT
cdr3_aa: CASSPSRTDMNTEAFF
d_call: -
j_call: TRBJ1-1
clone_size: -
v_call: TRBV3-1/TRBV3-2

cdr3_nt: TGTGCCAGCTCAAACGGACAGGCTTGGGATGGCTACACCTTC
cdr3_aa: CASSNGQAWDGYTF
d_call: TRBD1
j_call: TRBJ1-2
clone_size: once
v_call: TRBV18

cdr3_nt: TGTGCCAGTCACAGTTATTATCGGAACACTGAAGCTTTCTTT
cdr3_aa: CASHSYYRNTEAFF
d_call: -
j_call: TRBJ1-1
clone_size: -
v_call: TRBV19

cdr3_nt: TGTGCCAGCAGCTCCTGGCGGGAGCTCCCCGCCAAAAACATTCAGTACTTC
cdr3_aa: CASSSWRELPAKNIQYF
d_call: TRBD2
j_call: TRBJ2-4
clone_size: -
v_call: TRBV7-9

cdr3_nt: TGTGCCAGCAGGGGGACTAGCGGGAGAATTGAGCAGTTCTTC
cdr3_aa: CASRGTSGRIEQFF
d_call: TRBD2
j_call: TRBJ2-1
clone_size: -
v_call: TRBV28

cdr3_nt: TGTGCCAGCCTGGGGAGGGCCCTGTACCAAGAGACCCAGTACTTC
cdr3_aa: CASLGRALYQETQYF
d_call: TRBD2
j_call: TRBJ2-5
clone_size: -
v_call: TRBV6-5

cdr3_nt: TGTGCCAGCTCACCAAGGGGGGGACCCCAGCATTTT
cdr3_aa: CASSPRGGPQHF
d_call: -
j_call: TRBJ1-5
clone_size: -
v_call: TRBV18

cdr3_nt: TGTGCCAGCAGACCCGGTATTTCTGGGGCCAACGTCCTGACTTTC
cdr3_aa: CASRPGISGANVLTF
d_call: -
j_call: TRBJ2-6
clone_size: -
v_call: TRBV9